This T cell receptor beta chain originates from a study of human CD4 T cells and Enterobacteriaceae. All CD4+ cells other than CD45RA+CCR7+CD95- naive cells were sorted as memory, over 98% pure. Assay used: immunoSEQ multiplex PCR; TCRdb lists only in-frame clones, some missing. The sample shows approximately 26,000 clones, approximately 80% of them seen only once. Trimming pared 5 bases from V and 1 base from J, leaving 21 bases between. The germline CDR1 and CDR2 sequences are SGHTA and FQGNSA. This CDR3 spans 17 amino acids. This rearrangement joins TRBV7-2 to TRBJ2-7; D possibly matches TRBD1 or TRBD2 (5 bases each). What was sequenced was memory CD4+ T cells from blood. This TCR was recovered from a human donor in good health. The CDR3 region is CASSITGPAVKSYEQYF. The CDR3 DNA is TGTGCCAGCAGCATAACGGGACCGGCGGTGAAATCCTACGAGCAGTACTTC. Drawing the rest from reference TRBV7-2 and TRBJ2-7, the complete variable domain is GAGVSQSPSNKVTEKGKDVELRCDPISGHTALYWYRQSLGQGLEFLIYFQGNSAPDKSGLPSDRFSAERTGGSVSTLTIQRTQQEDSAVYLCASSITGPAVKSYEQYFGPGTRLTVT.